This is a list of T cell receptor beta chains from one sample in a study of shared clonotypes between healthy human individuals. Generated by immunoSEQ multiplex PCR, the TCRdb table keeps only in-frame clones and is missing some. The sample lists roughly 770,000 clones, around 96% occurring once. Specimen: naive CD8+ T cells sorted from blood. All receptors derive from a man aged 25 to 40 in good health. CDR3s include the opening cysteine and the closing phenylalanine or tryptophan. D genes are given only for firm matches. Not all rows give a size; the values are once, few, many and, for expanded clones, a class.

J gene: TRBJ2-7; D gene: NA; clone size: NA; V gene: TRBV9; CDR3 DNA: TGTGCCAGCAGCCCTTCAGGGGCTCAGGGGTCGTACGAGCAGTACTTC; CDR3 protein: CASSPSGAQGSYEQYF
J gene: TRBJ1-5; D gene: NA; clone size: once; V gene: TRBV6-5; CDR3 DNA: TGTGCCAGCAGCAAACCTCGCAATCAGCCCCAGCATTTT; CDR3 protein: CASSKPRNQPQHF
J gene: TRBJ2-2; D gene: TRBD1; clone size: NA; V gene: TRBV29-1; CDR3 DNA: TGCAGCTTTACCGGGACAGGGGGCTTCACCGGGGAGCTGTTTTTT; CDR3 protein: CSFTGTGGFTGELFF
J gene: TRBJ2-1; D gene: NA; clone size: NA; V gene: TRBV2; CDR3 DNA: TGTGCCAGCAGGAAGTCCTACAATGAGCAGTTCTTC; CDR3 protein: CASRKSYNEQFF
J gene: TRBJ2-7; D gene: TRBD1; clone size: NA; V gene: TRBV25-1; CDR3 DNA: TGTGCCAGCAGTGGTACAGGGGGCTTAGAGCAGTACTTC; CDR3 protein: CASSGTGGLEQYF
J gene: TRBJ2-7; D gene: TRBD1; clone size: NA; V gene: TRBV4-1; CDR3 DNA: TGCGCCAGCAGCCTCCGACAGGGCTACGAGCAGTACTTC; CDR3 protein: CASSLRQGYEQYF
J gene: TRBJ2-7; D gene: TRBD1; clone size: NA; V gene: TRBV25-1; CDR3 DNA: TGTGCCAGCAGTGGATCCGGGACAGGGGGGGACGAGCAGTACTTC; CDR3 protein: CASSGSGTGGDEQYF
J gene: TRBJ2-2; D gene: NA; clone size: NA; V gene: TRBV29-1; CDR3 DNA: TGCAGCGTTGAAGCAACAGGGAACACCGGGGAGCTGTTTTTT; CDR3 protein: CSVEATGNTGELFF
J gene: TRBJ2-5; D gene: TRBD2; clone size: NA; V gene: TRBV11-2; CDR3 DNA: TGTGCCAGCAGCTCGACTAGCGGCCGAGGGGTAGAGACCCAGTACTTC; CDR3 protein: CASSSTSGRGVETQYF
J gene: TRBJ1-4; D gene: NA; clone size: NA; V gene: TRBV27; CDR3 DNA: TGTGCCAGCAGGAGGAGGGGATCTACTGAAAAACTGTTTTTT; CDR3 protein: CASRRRGSTEKLFF
J gene: TRBJ2-3; D gene: TRBD1; clone size: NA; V gene: TRBV6-1; CDR3 DNA: TGTGCCAGAGAGGACAGGGCCACAGATACGCAGTATTTT; CDR3 protein: CAREDRATDTQYF
J gene: TRBJ1-2; D gene: NA; clone size: NA; V gene: TRBV28; CDR3 DNA: TGTGCCAGCAGTTTAACAGAGAACTATGGCTACACCTTC; CDR3 protein: CASSLTENYGYTF
J gene: TRBJ2-7; D gene: NA; clone size: NA; V gene: TRBV30; CDR3 DNA: TGTGCCGGGGGGGAGCAGTACTTC; CDR3 protein: CAGGEQYF
J gene: TRBJ2-7; D gene: NA; clone size: NA; V gene: TRBV27; CDR3 DNA: TGTGCCAGCAGTTTATCGCAGCGGTCCCAGCAGTACTTC; CDR3 protein: CASSLSQRSQQYF
J gene: TRBJ2-1; D gene: NA; clone size: NA; V gene: TRBV6-1; CDR3 DNA: TGTGCCAGCAGTGTCTGGGGGGATGAGCAGTTCTTC; CDR3 protein: CASSVWGDEQFF
J gene: TRBJ1-1; D gene: NA; clone size: NA; V gene: TRBV6-6; CDR3 DNA: TGTGCCAGCTGGGGGGGGGCTGAAGCTTTCTTT; CDR3 protein: CASWGGAEAFF
J gene: TRBJ2-7; D gene: NA; clone size: NA; V gene: TRBV4-3; CDR3 DNA: TGCGCCAGCAGCCAAGGACTGGGCTCCTACGAGCAGTACTTC; CDR3 protein: CASSQGLGSYEQYF
J gene: TRBJ2-7; D gene: TRBD1; clone size: NA; V gene: TRBV28; CDR3 DNA: TGTGCCAGCAGTTTCCCAGGGGGCAGCTACGAGCAGTACTTC; CDR3 protein: CASSFPGGSYEQYF
J gene: TRBJ2-2; D gene: NA; clone size: NA; V gene: TRBV7-9; CDR3 DNA: TGTGCCAGCAGCTTCGCGGGAACCGGGGAGCTGTTTTTT; CDR3 protein: CASSFAGTGELFF
J gene: TRBJ2-2; D gene: TRBD1; clone size: NA; V gene: TRBV7-6; CDR3 DNA: TGTGCCAGCAGCCTACTACCCCAGGACAGGGATTGGACCGGGGAGCTGTTTTTT; CDR3 protein: CASSLLPQDRDWTGELFF
J gene: TRBJ2-7; D gene: TRBD1; clone size: NA; V gene: TRBV25-1; CDR3 DNA: TGTGCCACCCCACTTCCGACAGGGTGCTACGAGCAGTACTTC; CDR3 protein: CATPLPTGCYEQYF
J gene: TRBJ2-1; D gene: NA; clone size: NA; V gene: TRBV7-2; CDR3 DNA: TGTGCCAGCAGCTTAGGGTTCAATGAGCAGTTCTTC; CDR3 protein: CASSLGFNEQFF
J gene: TRBJ2-3; D gene: NA; clone size: NA; V gene: TRBV2; CDR3 DNA: TGTGCCAGCAGTTTACAGACTAGTGGAGATACGCAGTATTTT; CDR3 protein: CASSLQTSGDTQYF
J gene: TRBJ2-2; D gene: TRBD2; clone size: NA; V gene: TRBV6-5; CDR3 DNA: TGTGCCAGCCATCGTTTGCGGGAGGTAACCGGGGAGCTGTTTTTT; CDR3 protein: CASHRLREVTGELFF
J gene: TRBJ2-5; D gene: TRBD1; clone size: NA; V gene: TRBV6-1; CDR3 DNA: TGTGCCAGCAGTGAGAACCCTTCGGGGACAGGGGAGACCCAGTACTTC; CDR3 protein: CASSENPSGTGETQYF
J gene: TRBJ2-3; D gene: NA; clone size: NA; V gene: TRBV7-9; CDR3 DNA: TGTGCCAGCAGCTTTGAAGATACGCAGTATTTT; CDR3 protein: CASSFEDTQYF
J gene: TRBJ2-7; D gene: NA; clone size: NA; V gene: TRBV7-7; CDR3 DNA: TGTGCTAGCAGCTTAGGCCCGGGCTACGAGCAGTACTTC; CDR3 protein: CASSLGPGYEQYF
J gene: TRBJ2-7; D gene: TRBD1; clone size: NA; V gene: TRBV7-6; CDR3 DNA: TGTGCCAGCGGAGGACAGGGGTGGCTCGAGCAGTACTTC; CDR3 protein: CASGGQGWLEQYF
J gene: TRBJ2-6; D gene: NA; clone size: NA; V gene: TRBV10-3; CDR3 DNA: TGTGCCATCAGTGGTGGGTCTGGGGCCAACGTCCTGACTTTC; CDR3 protein: CAISGGSGANVLTF
J gene: TRBJ2-7; D gene: NA; clone size: NA; V gene: TRBV20-1; CDR3 DNA: TGCAGTGCTAAAGACAGTTACGAGCAGTACTTC; CDR3 protein: CSAKDSYEQYF
J gene: TRBJ2-1; D gene: NA; clone size: NA; V gene: TRBV20-1; CDR3 DNA: TGCAGCCCACTAGGAGACAATGAGCAGTTCTTC; CDR3 protein: CSPLGDNEQFF
J gene: TRBJ2-7; D gene: TRBD1; clone size: NA; V gene: TRBV11-2; CDR3 DNA: TGTGCCAGCAGCTTTTGGGACAGTGAATACGAGCAGTACTTC; CDR3 protein: CASSFWDSEYEQYF
J gene: TRBJ2-7; D gene: TRBD2; clone size: NA; V gene: TRBV5-4; CDR3 DNA: TGTGCCAGCAGGTCAACTAGCGGACCTCTCTACGAGCAGTACTTC; CDR3 protein: CASRSTSGPLYEQYF
J gene: TRBJ2-1; D gene: TRBD1; clone size: NA; V gene: TRBV2; CDR3 DNA: TGTGCCAGCAGTGAGGGACAGGAGATTTACAATGAGCAGTTCTTC; CDR3 protein: CASSEGQEIYNEQFF
J gene: TRBJ2-4; D gene: TRBD2; clone size: NA; V gene: TRBV13; CDR3 DNA: TGTGCCAGCACCGCGGGGGGGGAAAACATTCAGTACTTC; CDR3 protein: CASTAGGENIQYF
J gene: TRBJ2-5; D gene: TRBD2; clone size: NA; V gene: TRBV4-1; CDR3 DNA: TGCGCCAGCAGCCAAGGGCTAGCGGGAGGACAAGAGACCCAGTACTTC; CDR3 protein: CASSQGLAGGQETQYF
J gene: TRBJ2-2; D gene: NA; clone size: NA; V gene: TRBV9; CDR3 DNA: TGTGCCAGCAGCGTACCAGGTCGGGTTCAGCCCGGGGAGCTGTTTTTT; CDR3 protein: CASSVPGRVQPGELFF
J gene: TRBJ2-1; D gene: TRBD1; clone size: NA; V gene: TRBV13; CDR3 DNA: TGTGCCAGCAGCAATGGCCGGGACAGGGGGTACAATGAGCAGTTCTTC; CDR3 protein: CASSNGRDRGYNEQFF
J gene: TRBJ2-1; D gene: NA; clone size: NA; V gene: TRBV12-2; CDR3 DNA: TGTGCAAGTCGCTTAGGAGGGAAAAGAAAGCAGTTCTTC; CDR3 protein: CASRLGGKRKQFF
J gene: TRBJ1-1; D gene: NA; clone size: NA; V gene: TRBV7-9; CDR3 DNA: TGTGCCAGCAGCTCAGGTGTGATTATTGAAGCTTTCTTT; CDR3 protein: CASSSGVIIEAFF
J gene: TRBJ1-4; D gene: NA; clone size: once; V gene: TRBV9; CDR3 DNA: TGTGCCAGCAGCATCGGACGGAATGAAAAACTGTTTTTT; CDR3 protein: CASSIGRNEKLFF
J gene: TRBJ1-5; D gene: NA; clone size: NA; V gene: TRBV2; CDR3 DNA: TGTGCCAGCAGTGAATGGGGGGCGAATCAGCCCCAGCATTTT; CDR3 protein: CASSEWGANQPQHF
J gene: TRBJ2-7; D gene: NA; clone size: NA; V gene: TRBV29-1; CDR3 DNA: TGCAGCGTTGAAGACGACGGGTACGAGCAGTACTTC; CDR3 protein: CSVEDDGYEQYF
J gene: TRBJ2-1; D gene: NA; clone size: NA; V gene: TRBV9; CDR3 DNA: TGTGCCAGCAGCGTAGTTTTAGCCTACAATGAGCAGTTCTTC; CDR3 protein: CASSVVLAYNEQFF
J gene: TRBJ2-1; D gene: NA; clone size: NA; V gene: TRBV29-1; CDR3 DNA: TGCAGCGTTCGCGCCCACGGCGTTGACAGGATTAAACCAAATGAGCAGTTCTTC; CDR3 protein: CSVRAHGVDRIKPNEQFF
J gene: TRBJ2-7; D gene: NA; clone size: NA; V gene: TRBV5-1; CDR3 DNA: TGCGCCAGCAGCGACTACCACGGGAGTTCCTACGAGCAGTACTTC; CDR3 protein: CASSDYHGSSYEQYF
J gene: TRBJ2-1; D gene: NA; clone size: NA; V gene: TRBV5-6; CDR3 DNA: TGTGCCAGCAGCTTGGTTAACAGCGCCAATGAGCAGTTCTTC; CDR3 protein: CASSLVNSANEQFF
J gene: TRBJ2-2; D gene: NA; clone size: NA; V gene: TRBV27; CDR3 DNA: TGTGCCAGCAGTCTACAACGACCCACCGGGGAGCTGTTTTTT; CDR3 protein: CASSLQRPTGELFF
J gene: TRBJ2-1; D gene: NA; clone size: NA; V gene: TRBV30; CDR3 DNA: TGTGCCTGGAGTGTATCTCCTGGGGGTTGGAGGGAGCAGTTCTTC; CDR3 protein: CAWSVSPGGWREQFF
J gene: TRBJ2-4; D gene: NA; clone size: NA; V gene: TRBV6-1; CDR3 DNA: TGTGCCAGCAGTGAACCCCTCAGAGGGCTAGCCAAAAACATTCAGTACTTC; CDR3 protein: CASSEPLRGLAKNIQYF
J gene: TRBJ2-5; D gene: NA; clone size: NA; V gene: TRBV7-9; CDR3 DNA: TGTGCCAGCAGCTTAACTGGGATCAAGAGTTGGACCCAGTACTTC; CDR3 protein: CASSLTGIKSWTQYF
J gene: TRBJ2-3; D gene: NA; clone size: once; V gene: TRBV6-6; CDR3 DNA: TGTGCCAGCAGTTACCGCATGAGCACAGATACGCAGTATTTT; CDR3 protein: CASSYRMSTDTQYF
J gene: TRBJ1-2; D gene: TRBD1; clone size: NA; V gene: TRBV19; CDR3 DNA: TGTGCCAGTAGTCCACGGACAGGGACGCACTATTACTATGGCTACACCTTC; CDR3 protein: CASSPRTGTHYYYGYTF
J gene: TRBJ1-2; D gene: NA; clone size: NA; V gene: TRBV7-9; CDR3 DNA: TGTGCCAGCAGCTTAGATGGGTCGCGGAACTATGGCTACACCTTC; CDR3 protein: CASSLDGSRNYGYTF